This TCR beta chain was found in a study of blood T cell repertoires in COVID-19. Original methodology: It was from reference gene primer amplification that nucleated cell counts were estimated. Assay used: immunoSEQ multiplex PCR; TCRdb lists only in-frame clones, some missing. D and trimming were read from the DNA, whereas the V and J calls and clone size are those reported in that table. The sample lists 250,000 or so clones; approximately 86% were seen once. Deletions cut 5 bases from V and 0 bases from J, with 8 bases between. The CDR3 consists of 13 residues. The germline V gene has CDR1 SGHTA and CDR2 FQGNSA.

The V call is TRBV7-2, the J call TRBJ2-7; TRBD2 is a possible D gene (5 bases). The sample taken for sequencing was peripheral blood. The receptor was derived from a woman aged 70-85 years with active or convalescent COVID-19. The CDR3 spells CASSRGISYEQYF. CDR3 in DNA: TGTGCCAGCAGCAGAGGGATCTCCTACGAGCAGTACTTC.